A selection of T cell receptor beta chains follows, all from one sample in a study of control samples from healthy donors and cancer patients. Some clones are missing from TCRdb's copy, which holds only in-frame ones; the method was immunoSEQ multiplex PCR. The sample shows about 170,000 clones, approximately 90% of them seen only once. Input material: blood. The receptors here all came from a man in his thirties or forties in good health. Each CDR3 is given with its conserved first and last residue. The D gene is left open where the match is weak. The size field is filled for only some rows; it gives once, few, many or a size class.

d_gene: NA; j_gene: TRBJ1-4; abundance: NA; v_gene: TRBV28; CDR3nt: TGTGCCAGCAGTTTATCTTGGGGACGGTCGCAATGGAGGGAACTGTTTTTT; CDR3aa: CASSLSWGRSQWRELFF
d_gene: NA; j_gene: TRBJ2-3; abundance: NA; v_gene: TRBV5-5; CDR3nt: TGTGCCAGCAGTCTGACTAGATATACGCAGTATTTT; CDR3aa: CASSLTRYTQYF
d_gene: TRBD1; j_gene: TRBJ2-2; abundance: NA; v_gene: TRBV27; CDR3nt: TGTGCCAGCCATACCGGGACAGGGGTCACCGGGGAGCTGTTTTTT; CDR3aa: CASHTGTGVTGELFF
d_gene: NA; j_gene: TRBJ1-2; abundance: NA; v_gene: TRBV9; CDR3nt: TGTGCCAGCAGCGTTCGGGGGCAGTCCTATGGCTACACCTTC; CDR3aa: CASSVRGQSYGYTF
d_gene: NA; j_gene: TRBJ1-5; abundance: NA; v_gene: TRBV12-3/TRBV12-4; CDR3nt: TGTGCCAGCAGTGAGCAAGGGCCCCAGCATTTT; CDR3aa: CASSEQGPQHF
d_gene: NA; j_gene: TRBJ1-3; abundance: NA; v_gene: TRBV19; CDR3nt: TGTGCCAGTAGTGCTGCCAGGGGAAACTCTGGAAACACCATATATTTT; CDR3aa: CASSAARGNSGNTIYF
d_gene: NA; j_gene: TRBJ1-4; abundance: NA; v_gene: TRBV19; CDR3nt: TGTGCCAGTACGGCAGTAGGAAGGGCAACTAATGAAAAACTGTTTTTT; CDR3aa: CASTAVGRATNEKLFF
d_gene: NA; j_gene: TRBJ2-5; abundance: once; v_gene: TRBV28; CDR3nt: TGTGCCAGCAGTACAAAAGAGACCCAGTACTTC; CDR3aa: CASSTKETQYF
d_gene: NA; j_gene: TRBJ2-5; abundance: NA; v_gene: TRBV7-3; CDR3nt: TGTGCCAGCAGCTTACTACACATTACCGGGGGGACCCAGTACTTC; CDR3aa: CASSLLHITGGTQYF
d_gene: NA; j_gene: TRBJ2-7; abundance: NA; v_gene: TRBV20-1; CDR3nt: TGCAGTCCTAATGAGTACGAGCAGTACTTC; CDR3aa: CSPNEYEQYF
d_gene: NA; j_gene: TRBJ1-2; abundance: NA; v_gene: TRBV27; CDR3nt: TGTGCCAGCAGTTCCCAGGGGTCCTATGGCTACACCTTC; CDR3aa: CASSSQGSYGYTF
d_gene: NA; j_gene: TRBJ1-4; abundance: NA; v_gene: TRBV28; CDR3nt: TGTGCCAGCTCCCCGGGGGGGCACGGGGAAAAACTGTTTTTT; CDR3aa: CASSPGGHGEKLFF
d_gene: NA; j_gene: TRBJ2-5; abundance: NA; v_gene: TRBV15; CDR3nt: TGTGCCACCAGCAGAGCTACAATCGGGTCCCAAGAGACCCAGTACTTC; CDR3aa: CATSRATIGSQETQYF
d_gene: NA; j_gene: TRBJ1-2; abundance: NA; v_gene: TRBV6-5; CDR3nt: TGTGCCAGCAGTTACAGCAGCTCCTCCTATGGCTACACCTTC; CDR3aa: CASSYSSSSYGYTF
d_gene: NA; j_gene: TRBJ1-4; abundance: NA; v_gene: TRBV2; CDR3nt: TGTGCCAGCAGTGAAGGGCACAGTTCTGAAAAACTGTTTTTT; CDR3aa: CASSEGHSSEKLFF
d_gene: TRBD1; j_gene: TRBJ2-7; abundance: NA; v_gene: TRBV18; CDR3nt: TGTGCCAGCTCACCCGTGGACAGGGCCGAGCAGTACTTC; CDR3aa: CASSPVDRAEQYF
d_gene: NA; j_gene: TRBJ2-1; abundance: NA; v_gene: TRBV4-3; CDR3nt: TGCGCCAGCAGCCGGGGGATGGACGACGAGCAGTTCTTC; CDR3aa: CASSRGMDDEQFF
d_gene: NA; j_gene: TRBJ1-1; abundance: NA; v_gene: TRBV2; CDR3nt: TGTGCCAGCAGTGTGGGGGTCGGAAGTGCGAACACTGAAGCTTTCTTT; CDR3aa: CASSVGVGSANTEAFF
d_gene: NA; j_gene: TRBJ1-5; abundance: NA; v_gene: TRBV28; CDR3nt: TGTGCCAGCAGTTTAGTGCTGGGGAGCAATCAGCCCCAGCATTTT; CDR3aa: CASSLVLGSNQPQHF
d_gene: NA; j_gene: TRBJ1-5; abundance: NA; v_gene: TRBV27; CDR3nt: TGTGCCAGCAGTTTGAGTGGGACAATTAGCAATCAGCCCCAGCATTTT; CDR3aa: CASSLSGTISNQPQHF
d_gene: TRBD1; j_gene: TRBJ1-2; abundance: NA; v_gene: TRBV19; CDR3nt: TGTGCCAGTAGCATCGACAGGGGGGCTAACTATGGCTACACCTTC; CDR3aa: CASSIDRGANYGYTF
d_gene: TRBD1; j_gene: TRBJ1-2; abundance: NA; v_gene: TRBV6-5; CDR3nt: TGTGCCAGCCAGGACAGGGGAGGAGGCTACACCTTC; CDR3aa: CASQDRGGGYTF
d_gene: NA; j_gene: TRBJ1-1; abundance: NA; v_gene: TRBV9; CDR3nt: TGTGCCAGCAGCTCATATCGAGAGCTGAACACTGAAGCTTTCTTT; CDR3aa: CASSSYRELNTEAFF
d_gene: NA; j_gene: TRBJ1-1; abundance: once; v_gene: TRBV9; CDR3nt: TGTGCCAGCAGCCCTCAACACAGGGACACTGAAGCTTTCTTT; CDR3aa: CASSPQHRDTEAFF
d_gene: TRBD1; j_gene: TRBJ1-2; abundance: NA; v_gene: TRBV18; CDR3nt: TGTGCCAGCTCCCCTGGACAGGATCCTAACTATGGCTACACCTTC; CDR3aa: CASSPGQDPNYGYTF
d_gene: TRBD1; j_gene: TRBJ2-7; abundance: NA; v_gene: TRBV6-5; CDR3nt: TGTGCCAGCAGTTATGGCCCAGGGACAGGGACGTCGGAGCAGTACTTC; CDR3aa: CASSYGPGTGTSEQYF
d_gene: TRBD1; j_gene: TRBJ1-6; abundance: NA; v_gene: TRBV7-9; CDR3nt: TGTGCCAGCAGCCGGGACAGGGGTGATTCACCCCTCCACTTT; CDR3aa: CASSRDRGDSPLHF
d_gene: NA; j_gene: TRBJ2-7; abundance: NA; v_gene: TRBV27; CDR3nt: TGTGCCAGCAGTTTATCGGCGGCCGGGTTCGAGCAGTACTTC; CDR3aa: CASSLSAAGFEQYF
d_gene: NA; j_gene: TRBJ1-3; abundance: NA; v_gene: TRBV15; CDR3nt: TGTGCCACCAGGTCGGGTAACGCTGGAACCCGCTCTGGAAACACCATATATTTT; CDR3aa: CATRSGNAGTRSGNTIYF
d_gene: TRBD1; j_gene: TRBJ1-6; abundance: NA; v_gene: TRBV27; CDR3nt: TGTGCCAGCAGTTACGTATCAGGGGGCGCCTCACCCCTCCACTTT; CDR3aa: CASSYVSGGASPLHF
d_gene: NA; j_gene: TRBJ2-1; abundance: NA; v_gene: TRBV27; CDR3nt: TGTGCCAGCAGTTCCTGGGACTTCAGCAATGAGCAGTTCTTC; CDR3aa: CASSSWDFSNEQFF
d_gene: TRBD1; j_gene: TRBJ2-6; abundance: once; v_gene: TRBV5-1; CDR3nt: TGCGCCAGCAGCTCATCCACAGGGGCCGGGGCCAACGTCCTGACTTTC; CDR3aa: CASSSSTGAGANVLTF
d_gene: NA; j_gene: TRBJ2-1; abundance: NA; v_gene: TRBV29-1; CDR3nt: TGCAGCGCCGGACCGTTCAATGAGCAGTTCTTC; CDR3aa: CSAGPFNEQFF
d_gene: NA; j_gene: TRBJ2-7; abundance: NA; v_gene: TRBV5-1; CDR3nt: TGCGCCAGCAGCTTAGGTGCCCCTCGGGTCGAGCAGTACTTC; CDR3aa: CASSLGAPRVEQYF
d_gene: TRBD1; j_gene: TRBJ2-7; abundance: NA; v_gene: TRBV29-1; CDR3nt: TGCAGCGCCTCCGGGACAGGGGCAGTCGAGCAGTACTTC; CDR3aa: CSASGTGAVEQYF
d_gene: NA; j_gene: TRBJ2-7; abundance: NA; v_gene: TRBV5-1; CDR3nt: TGCGCCAGCAGCTTGGCAGGGAATTCCTACGAGCAGTACTTC; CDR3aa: CASSLAGNSYEQYF
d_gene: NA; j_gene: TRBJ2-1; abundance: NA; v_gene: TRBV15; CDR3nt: TGTGCCACCAGCCGGCGGGGAGCCATCAATGAGCAGTTCTTC; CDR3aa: CATSRRGAINEQFF
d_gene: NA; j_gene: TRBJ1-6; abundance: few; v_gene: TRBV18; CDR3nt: TGTGCCAGCTCACTCAACGAAAGGGGGAATTCACCCCTCCACTTT; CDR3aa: CASSLNERGNSPLHF
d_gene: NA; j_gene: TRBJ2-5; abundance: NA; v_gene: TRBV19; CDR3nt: TGTGCCAGTAGTATCCAGGGTATAGAGGAGACCCAGTACTTC; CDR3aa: CASSIQGIEETQYF
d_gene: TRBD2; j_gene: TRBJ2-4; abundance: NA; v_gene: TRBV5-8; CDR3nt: TGTGCCAGCAGCTTTCGAGCGGGAGAGAAAAACATTCAGTACTTC; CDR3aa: CASSFRAGEKNIQYF
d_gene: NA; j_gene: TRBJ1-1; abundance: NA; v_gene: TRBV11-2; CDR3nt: TGTGCCAGCAGCCGAGACCGGAGGTGGAACACTGAAGCTTTCTTT; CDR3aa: CASSRDRRWNTEAFF
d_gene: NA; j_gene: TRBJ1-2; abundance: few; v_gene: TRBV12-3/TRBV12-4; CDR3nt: TGTGCCACCACATGGGGGCTTGGCTACACCTTC; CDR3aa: CATTWGLGYTF
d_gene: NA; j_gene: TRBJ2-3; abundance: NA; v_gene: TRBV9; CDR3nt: TGTGCCAGCAGCGTAGCCGGGGGGCGCGGAGATACGCAGTATTTT; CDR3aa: CASSVAGGRGDTQYF
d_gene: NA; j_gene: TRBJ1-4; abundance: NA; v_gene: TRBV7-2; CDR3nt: TGTGCCAGCAGCCCACCAGACAATCCCCATGAAAAACTGTTTTTT; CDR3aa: CASSPPDNPHEKLFF
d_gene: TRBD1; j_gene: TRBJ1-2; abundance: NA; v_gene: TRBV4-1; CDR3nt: TGCGCCAGCAGCCCCCAACAGGGGGCCAACTATGGCTACACCTTC; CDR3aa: CASSPQQGANYGYTF
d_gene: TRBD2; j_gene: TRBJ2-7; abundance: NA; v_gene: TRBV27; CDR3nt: TGTGCCAGCAGTCCCGGGACTAGCGGGAGCTACGAGCAGTACTTC; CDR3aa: CASSPGTSGSYEQYF
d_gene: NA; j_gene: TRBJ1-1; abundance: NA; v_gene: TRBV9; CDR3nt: TGTGCCAGCAGCGTAGTCAAGGTAAACACTGAAGCTTTCTTT; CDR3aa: CASSVVKVNTEAFF
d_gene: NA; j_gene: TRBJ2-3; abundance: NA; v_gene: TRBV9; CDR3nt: TGTGCCAGCAGCGAAGCGGCCACCCTGAAGCATACGCAGTATTTT; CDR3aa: CASSEAATLKHTQYF
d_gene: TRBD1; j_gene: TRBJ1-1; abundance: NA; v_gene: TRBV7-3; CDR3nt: TGTGCCAGCAGCTTAAGAGGGGACAGGGTTGCTGAAGCTTTCTTT; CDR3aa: CASSLRGDRVAEAFF
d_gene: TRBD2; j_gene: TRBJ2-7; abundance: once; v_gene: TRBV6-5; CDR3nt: TGTGCCAGCAGCCCCGGGGCGGGGGTGTACGAGCAGTACTTC; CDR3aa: CASSPGAGVYEQYF
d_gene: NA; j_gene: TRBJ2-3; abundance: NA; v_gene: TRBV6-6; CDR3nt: TGTGCCAGCAGCCGGCGAGGGGGGGAGACAGATACGCAGTATTTT; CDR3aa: CASSRRGGETDTQYF
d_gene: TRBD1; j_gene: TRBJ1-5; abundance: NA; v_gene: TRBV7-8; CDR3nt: TGTGCCAGCAGCTTAGCGAGACAGACAGGGGATCAGCCCCAGCATTTT; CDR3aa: CASSLARQTGDQPQHF
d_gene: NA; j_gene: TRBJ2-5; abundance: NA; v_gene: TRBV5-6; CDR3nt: TGTGCCAGCAGCTTGCAAGTTGAGACCCAGTACTTC; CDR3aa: CASSLQVETQYF
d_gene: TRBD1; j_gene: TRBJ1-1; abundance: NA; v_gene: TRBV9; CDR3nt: TGTGCCAGCAGCGCCGGACAGGGATACATGAACACTGAAGCTTTCTTT; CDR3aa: CASSAGQGYMNTEAFF
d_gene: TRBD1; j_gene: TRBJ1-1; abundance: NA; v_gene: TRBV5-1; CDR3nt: TGCGCCAGCAGCTTCACACAGGGGGACCAAGCTTTCTTT; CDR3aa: CASSFTQGDQAFF
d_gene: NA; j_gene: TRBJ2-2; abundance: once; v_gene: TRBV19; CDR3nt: TGTGCCTCAGAGGGGACCCTGAACACCGGGGAGCTGTTTTTT; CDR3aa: CASEGTLNTGELFF
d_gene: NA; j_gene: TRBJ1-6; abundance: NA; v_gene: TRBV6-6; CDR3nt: TGTGCCAGCAGTTATCCCCTCCACTTT; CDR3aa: CASSYPLHF
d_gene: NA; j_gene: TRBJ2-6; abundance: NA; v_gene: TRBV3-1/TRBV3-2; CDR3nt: TGTGCCAGCAGCCCACCCTCTGGGGCCAACGTCCTGACTTTC; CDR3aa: CASSPPSGANVLTF
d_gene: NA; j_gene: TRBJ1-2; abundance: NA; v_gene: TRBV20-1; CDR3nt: TGCAGTGCTAGTAGCCAAAACAACTATGGCTACACCTTC; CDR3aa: CSASSQNNYGYTF